This TCR beta chain was identified during a study of cytomegalovirus exposure and HLA in healthy donors. Study as a whole: Counted in an early data release were 85 million or so unique TCRs from HLA-typed donors.

The germline V gene encodes CDR1 MNHEY and CDR2 SVGAGI. This CDR3 contains 15 residues. V dropped 5 bases and J dropped 7; count of bases not matched to a gene: 6. Study-level points and caveats: Researchers reportedly found TCR beta sequences accurately predicted most subjects' HLA-A and HLA-B alleles.

Every donor was a healthy person donating bone marrow. About this clone: Its antigen remains unidentified.

The PCR ran on 60 Vbeta and 13 Jbeta primers. Assay: immunoSEQ multiplex PCR; the TCRdb copy retains only in-frame clones and omits some. Among 170,000 or so clones, about 73% were seen once, and the ten largest hold 13%. The chain uses TRBV6-5 and TRBJ2-1; 12 nucleotides match TRBD2. The specimen sequenced was PBMCs. This clonotype was sampled from a woman between 50 and 59 years old in good health and CMV-seropositive. The CDR3 coding sequence is TGTGCCAGCAGTCCCGGACTAGCGGGGATGAATGAGCAGTTCTTC. As protein: CASSPGLAGMNEQFF.